This T cell receptor (beta chain) was identified during a study of prognosis after radiotherapy for stage I lung cancer. Study details: It was SBRT that served as radiotherapy, in 3 to 5 fractions with a biologically effective dose of at least 100 Gy. No patient had concurrent therapy with stereotactic body radiotherapy. Broader study findings: Tumor specificity of the expanded TCR clones was not determined.

Peripheral blood samples of six milliliters were drawn at each of two time points. As regards this clonotype: Its antigen is not identified.

The germline gives CDR1 SNHLY, CDR2 FYNNEI. The CDR3 is 14 amino acids. V lost 0 bases and J lost 4, with 7 bases in between. Genomic DNA served as the source from which two-round multiplex PCR generated TCR beta CDR3 amplicons. It was primers specific to each TRBV and TRBJ gene that first-round PCR used. TCRdb passed the multiplex PCR reads through MiXCR, listing each CDR3 protein once. The table records roughly 30,000 distinct CDR3 sequences, 34% of them present only once. Material: PBMCs, obtained before or after stereotactic body radiation therapy (not recorded which). The sequence derives from a donor aged 50 or older with non-small cell lung cancer. The rearrangement joins TRBV2 to TRBJ1-3; D not resolved. The CDR3 sequence is CASSEAGWGNTIYF. The CDR3 region has the DNA TGTGCCAGCAGTGAAGCCGGATGGGGAAACACCATATATTTT.